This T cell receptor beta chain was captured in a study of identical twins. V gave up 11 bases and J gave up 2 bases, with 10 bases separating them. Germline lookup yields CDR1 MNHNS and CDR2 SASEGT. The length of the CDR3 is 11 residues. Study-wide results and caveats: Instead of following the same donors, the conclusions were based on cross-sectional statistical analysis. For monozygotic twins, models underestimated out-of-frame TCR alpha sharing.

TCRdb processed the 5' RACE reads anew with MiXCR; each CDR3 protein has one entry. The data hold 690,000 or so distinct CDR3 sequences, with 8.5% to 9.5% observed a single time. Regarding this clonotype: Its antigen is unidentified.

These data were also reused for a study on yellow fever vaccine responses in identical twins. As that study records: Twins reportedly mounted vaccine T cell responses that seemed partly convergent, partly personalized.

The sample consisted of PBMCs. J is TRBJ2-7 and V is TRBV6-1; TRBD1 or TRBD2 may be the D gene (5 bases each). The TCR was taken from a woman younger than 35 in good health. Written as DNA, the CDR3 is TGTGCCGGGCAGGGACCCTACGAGCAGTACTTC. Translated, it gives CAGQGPYEQYF.